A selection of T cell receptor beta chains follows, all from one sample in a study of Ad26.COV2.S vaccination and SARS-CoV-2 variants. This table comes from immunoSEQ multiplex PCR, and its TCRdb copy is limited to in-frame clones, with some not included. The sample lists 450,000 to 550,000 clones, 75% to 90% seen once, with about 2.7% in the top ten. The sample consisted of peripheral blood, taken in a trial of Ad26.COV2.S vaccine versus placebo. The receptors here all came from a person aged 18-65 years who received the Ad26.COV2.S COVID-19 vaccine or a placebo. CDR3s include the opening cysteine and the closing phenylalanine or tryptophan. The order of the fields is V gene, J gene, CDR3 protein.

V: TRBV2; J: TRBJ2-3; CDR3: CASSQTGKKYF
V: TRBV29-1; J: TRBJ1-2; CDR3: CSVNRGREDGYTF
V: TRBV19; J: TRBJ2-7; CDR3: CASSISPGFSLEQYF
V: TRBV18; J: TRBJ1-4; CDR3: CASSPGTGGEEKLFF
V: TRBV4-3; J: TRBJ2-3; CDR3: CASSQGWGGLTDTQYF
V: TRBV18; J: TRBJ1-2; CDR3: CASSPRREGGDYGYTF
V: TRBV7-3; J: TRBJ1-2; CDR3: CASSLGPETANYGYTF
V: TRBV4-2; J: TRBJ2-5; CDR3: CASSQGLQGGGETQYF
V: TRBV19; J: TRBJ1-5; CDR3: CASSIRDSNQPQHF
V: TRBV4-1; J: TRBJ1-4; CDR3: CASSREGRVNEKLFF
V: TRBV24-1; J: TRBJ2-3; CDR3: CATSDFAGKVSDTQYF
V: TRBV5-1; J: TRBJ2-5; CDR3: CASSPLIGGEETQYF
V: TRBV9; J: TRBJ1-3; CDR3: CASSVQGSGNTIYF
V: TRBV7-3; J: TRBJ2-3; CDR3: CASSPGQLKGDTQYF
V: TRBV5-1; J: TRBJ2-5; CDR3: CASSKGTEEETQYF
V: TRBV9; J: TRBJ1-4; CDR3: CASSVRGNGNEKLFF
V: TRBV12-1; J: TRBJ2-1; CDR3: CASSAALRLRNEQFF
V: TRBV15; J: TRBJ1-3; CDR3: CATSRFRSSGNTIYF
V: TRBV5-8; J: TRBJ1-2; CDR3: CASSLAHGPGGGYTF
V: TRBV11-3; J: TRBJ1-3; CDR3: CASSPFGVAGNTIYF
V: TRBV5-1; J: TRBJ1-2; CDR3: CASSLARGVDYGYTF
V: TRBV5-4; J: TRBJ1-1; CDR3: CASSRDEGTEAFF
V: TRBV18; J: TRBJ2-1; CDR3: CASSKGLAGYNEQFF
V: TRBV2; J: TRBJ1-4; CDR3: CASSPDSEKLFF
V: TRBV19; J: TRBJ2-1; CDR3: CASSISSGRAPSSYNEQFF
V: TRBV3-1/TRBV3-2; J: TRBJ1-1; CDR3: CASSQGEGTEAFF
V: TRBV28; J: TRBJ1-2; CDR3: CASSEGGAGSHGYTF
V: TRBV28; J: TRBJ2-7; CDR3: CASSLRGGFVYEQYF
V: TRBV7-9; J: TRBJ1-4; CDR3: CASSSWTGANEKLFF
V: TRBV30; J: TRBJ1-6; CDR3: CAWSGQTHRDRVFSNSPLHF
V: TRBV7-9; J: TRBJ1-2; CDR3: CASSLGTGGHGYTF
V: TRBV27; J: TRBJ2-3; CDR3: CASSLYLTDTQYF
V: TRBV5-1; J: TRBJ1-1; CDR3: CASSRGGGSTEAFF
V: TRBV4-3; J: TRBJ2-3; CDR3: CASSPILAGVADTQYF
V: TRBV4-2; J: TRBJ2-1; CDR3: CASSQDRGASGYNEQFF